The 5 T cell receptor beta chains below were found in one sample sequenced in a study of blood T cell repertoires in COVID-19. Measured with immunoSEQ multiplex PCR; TCRdb has only the in-frame clones, and not every one. The sample records approximately 150,000 clones, roughly 82% being singletons. The specimen was PBMCs or T cells enriched from blood (not recorded which). These receptors originate from a middle-aged man who had recovered from COVID-19.

The V call is TRBV19, the J call TRBJ1-2; D remains unclear. The CDR3 length is 15 residues. Germline V lookup: CDR1 LNHDA, CDR2 SQIVND (reference sequence). Between the trimmed V and J ends, which lost 6 bases and 2 bases, there was a span of 16 bases. CDR3 sequence reads: CASSTLAGENYGYTF. CDR3 DNA sequence: TGTGCCAGTAGCACACTGGCCGGGGAGAACTATGGCTACACCTTC. Full variable domain (missing parts from reference TRBV19 and TRBJ1-2): DGGITQSPKYLFRKEGQNVTLSCEQNLNHDAMYWYRQDPGQGLRLIYYSQIVNDFQKGDIAEGYSVSREKKESFPLTVTSAQKNPTAFYLCASSTLAGENYGYTFGSGTRLTVV.

The V and J genes are TRBV19 and TRBJ1-4; 11 positions agree with TRBD1. The CDR3 length is 15 residues. Germline V gene sequence: CDR1 LNHDA, CDR2 SQIVND (reference sequence). V lost 7 bases and J lost 7; bases outside the gene matches: 8. The CDR3 sequence is CASNRRGTGGEKLFF. As DNA, the CDR3 is TGTGCCAGTAACAGGCGGGGGACAGGGGGTGAAAAACTGTTTTTT.

The V call is TRBV30, the J call TRBJ1-5; 8 nucleotides align to TRBD1. Germline V lookup: CDR1 GTSNPN, CDR2 SVGIG (reference sequence). The CDR3 sequence is 15 residues long. V shed 2 bases, J shed 2 bases, and the junction held 5 bases outside the gene matches. This CDR3 is CAWSISGGGNQPQHF. In DNA form, the CDR3 reads TGTGCCTGGAGTATATCAGGGGGCGGCAATCAGCCCCAGCATTTT. The whole variable domain, remainder taken from reference TRBV30 and TRBJ1-5, is SQTIHQWPATLVQPVGSPLSLECTVEGTSNPNLYWYRQAAGRGLQLLFYSVGIGQISSEVPQNLSASRPQDRQFILSSKKLLLSDSGFYLCAWSISGGGNQPQHFGDGTRLSIL.

V gene TRBV16 combines with J gene TRBJ2-4; D may be TRBD1 (6 bases). V lost 3 bases and J 0 bases, leaving 12 bases between the germline ends. The CDR3 is 16 amino acids. Germline CDR1 and CDR2: KGHSY and FQNENV. The CDR3 DNA is TGTGCCAGCAGCCATCGGGACATTTTAGCCAAAAACATTCAGTACTTC. Its protein is CASSHRDILAKNIQYF.

This clone showed up just a few times. V gene TRBV11-2 combines with J gene TRBJ1-2, with D possibly TRBD1 on 5 matching bases. Trimming took 4 bases from V and 1 from J, leaving 13 bases between them. This CDR3 comprises 15 residues. Per the germline V gene, CDR1 is SGHAT and CDR2 is FQNNGV. CDR3 loop: CASSSQGPLNYGYTF. In DNA, the CDR3 is TGTGCCAGCAGCTCCCAGGGTCCCCTTAACTATGGCTACACCTTC.